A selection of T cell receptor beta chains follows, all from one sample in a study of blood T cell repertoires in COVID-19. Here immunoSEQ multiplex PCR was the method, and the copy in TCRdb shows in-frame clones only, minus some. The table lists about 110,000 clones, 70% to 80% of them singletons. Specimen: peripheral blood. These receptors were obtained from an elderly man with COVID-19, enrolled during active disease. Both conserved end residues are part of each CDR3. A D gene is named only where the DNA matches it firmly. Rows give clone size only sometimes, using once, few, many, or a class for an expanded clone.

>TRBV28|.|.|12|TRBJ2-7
CASRATGFEQYF
TGTGCCAGCAGGGCCACAGGGTTCGAGCAGTACTTC
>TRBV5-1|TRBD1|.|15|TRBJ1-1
CASSPQGQGNTEAFF
TGCGCCAGCAGCCCCCAGGGACAGGGGAACACTGAAGCTTTCTTT
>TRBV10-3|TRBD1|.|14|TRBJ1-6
CAIRSGGSNSPLHF
TGTGCCATCAGGTCAGGGGGTTCGAATTCACCCCTCCACTTT
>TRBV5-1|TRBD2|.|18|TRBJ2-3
CASSTGLAGVKHADTQYF
TGCGCCAGCAGCACGGGACTAGCGGGAGTGAAACATGCAGATACGCAGTATTTT
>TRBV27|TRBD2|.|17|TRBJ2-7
CASSRLAGVVDAYEQYF
TGTGCCAGCAGCAGACTAGCGGGAGTTGTAGACGCCTACGAGCAGTACTTC
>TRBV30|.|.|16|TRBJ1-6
CAWSQARGGYNSPLHF
TGTGCCTGGAGTCAAGCCCGCGGGGGTTATAATTCACCCCTCCACTTT
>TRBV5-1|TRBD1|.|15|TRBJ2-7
CASSLSSGTGYEQYF
TGCGCCAGCAGCTTGAGTTCCGGGACAGGCTACGAGCAGTACTTC
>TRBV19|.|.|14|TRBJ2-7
CASSISGAGYEQYF
TGTGCCAGTAGTATTTCGGGAGCAGGCTACGAGCAGTACTTC
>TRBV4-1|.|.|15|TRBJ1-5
CASSQGILSNQPQHF
TGCGCCAGCAGCCAAGGGATACTAAGCAATCAGCCCCAGCATTTT
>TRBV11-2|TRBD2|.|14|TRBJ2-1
CASSTRTSLNEQFF
TGTGCCAGCAGCACCCGGACTAGCCTGAATGAGCAGTTCTTC
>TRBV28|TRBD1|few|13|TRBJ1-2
CASRYGQDDGYTF
TGTGCCAGCAGATACGGACAGGACGATGGCTACACCTTC
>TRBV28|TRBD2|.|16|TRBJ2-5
CASSLIAGGRQETQYF
TGTGCCAGCAGTCTGATAGCGGGAGGGCGCCAAGAGACCCAGTACTTC
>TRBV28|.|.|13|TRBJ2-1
CASSLDSYNEQFF
TGTGCCAGCAGTTTAGACTCTTACAATGAGCAGTTCTTC
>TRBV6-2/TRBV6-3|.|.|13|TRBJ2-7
CASSYLQGGEQYF
TGTGCCAGCAGTTACTTACAGGGCGGCGAGCAGTACTTC
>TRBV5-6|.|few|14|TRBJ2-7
CASSYTGQPYEQYF
TGTGCCAGCAGCTACACTGGACAGCCTTACGAGCAGTACTTC
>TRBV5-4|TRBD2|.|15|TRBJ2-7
CASSEGGDYPYEQYF
TGTGCCAGCAGCGAAGGAGGGGACTACCCCTACGAGCAGTACTTC
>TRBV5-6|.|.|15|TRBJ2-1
CASSLWGLPGREQFF
TGTGCCAGCAGCTTGTGGGGGCTGCCCGGACGTGAGCAGTTCTTC
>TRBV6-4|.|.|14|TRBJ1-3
CASSEESSGNTIYF
TGTGCCAGCAGTGAAGAGAGTTCTGGAAACACCATATATTTT
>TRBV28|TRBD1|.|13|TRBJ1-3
CASRTGRGNTIYF
TGTGCAAGCCGGACAGGTCGAGGAAACACCATATATTTT
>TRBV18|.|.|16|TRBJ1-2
CASSPSVEGANYGYTF
TGTGCCAGCTCACCTTCCGTAGAGGGAGCTAACTATGGCTACACCTTC
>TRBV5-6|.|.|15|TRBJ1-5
CASSFGVRSNQPQHF
TGTGCCAGCAGCTTCGGGGTACGAAGCAATCAGCCCCAGCATTTT
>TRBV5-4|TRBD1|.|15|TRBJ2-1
CASSSMDRGYNEQFF
TGTGCCAGCAGCTCGATGGACAGGGGATACAATGAGCAGTTCTTC
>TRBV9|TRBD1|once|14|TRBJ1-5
CASSVESGGQPQHF
TGTGCCAGCAGCGTAGAGTCAGGGGGACAGCCCCAGCATTTT
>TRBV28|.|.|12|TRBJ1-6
CAGGGTASPLHF
TGTGCCGGGGGGGGCACGGCTTCACCCCTCCACTTT
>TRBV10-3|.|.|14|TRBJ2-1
CAISRFPGNNEQFF
TGTGCCATCAGTCGGTTTCCGGGGAACAATGAGCAGTTCTTC
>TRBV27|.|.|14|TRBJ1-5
CASTNTGSNQPQHF
TGTGCCAGCACAAACACAGGGAGCAATCAGCCCCAGCATTTT
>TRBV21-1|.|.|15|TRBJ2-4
CASSKPPGRNQRRYF
TGTGCCAGCAGCAAACCTCCCGGGAGAAATCAGAGACGGTACTTC
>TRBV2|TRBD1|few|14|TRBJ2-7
CASRMDRASYEQYF
TGTGCCAGCAGGATGGACAGGGCCTCCTACGAGCAGTACTTC
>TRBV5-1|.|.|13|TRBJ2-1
CASSLPGIHEQFF
TGCGCCAGCAGCTTGCCAGGGATTCATGAGCAGTTCTTC
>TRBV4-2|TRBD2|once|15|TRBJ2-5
CASSRGLAGQETQYF
TGTGCCAGCAGCCGGGGACTAGCGGGACAAGAGACCCAGTACTTC
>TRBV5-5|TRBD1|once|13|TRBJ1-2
CASTLNRGYGYTF
TGTGCCAGCACCCTGAACAGGGGCTATGGCTACACCTTC
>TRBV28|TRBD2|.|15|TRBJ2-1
CASSLSLAGVYEQFF
TGTGCCAGCAGTTTAAGCCTAGCGGGAGTCTATGAGCAGTTCTTC
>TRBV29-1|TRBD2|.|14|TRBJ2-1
CSVAPAGTYNEQFF
TGCAGCGTTGCCCCAGCGGGGACCTACAATGAGCAGTTCTTC
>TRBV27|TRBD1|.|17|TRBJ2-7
CASSFGPRQGGKYEQYF
TGTGCCAGCAGTTTTGGGCCTCGACAGGGGGGCAAGTACGAGCAGTACTTC
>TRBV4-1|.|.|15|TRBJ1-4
CASSQFSGKYEKLFF
TGCGCCAGCAGCCAATTTTCAGGGAAATATGAAAAACTGTTTTTT
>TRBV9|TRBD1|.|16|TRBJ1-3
CASSAGQAGTGNTIYF
TGTGCCAGCAGCGCAGGACAGGCGGGCACTGGAAACACCATATATTTT
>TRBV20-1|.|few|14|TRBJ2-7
CSASRTTGSYEQYF
TGCAGTGCTAGTAGAACTACAGGGTCCTACGAGCAGTACTTC
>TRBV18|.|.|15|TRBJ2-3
CASSPGNNAADTQYF
TGTGCCAGCTCACCCGGGAATAATGCCGCAGATACGCAGTATTTT
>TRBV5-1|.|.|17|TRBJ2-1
CASSLDRVETSRNEQFF
TGCGCCAGCAGCTTGGACAGGGTGGAGACTAGCAGGAATGAGCAGTTCTTC
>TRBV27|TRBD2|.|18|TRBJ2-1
CASRGLAGASSSYNEQFF
TGTGCCTCTCGCGGACTAGCGGGAGCCTCTAGCTCCTACAATGAGCAGTTCTTC
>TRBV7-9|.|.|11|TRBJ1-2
CASSNSPGYTF
TGTGCCAGCAGTAATTCTCCTGGCTACACCTTC
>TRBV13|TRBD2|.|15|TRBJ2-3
CASQSGGLAADTQYF
TGTGCCAGTCAGTCTGGGGGACTAGCCGCAGATACGCAGTATTTT
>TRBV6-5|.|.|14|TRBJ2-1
CASSPGVASNEQFF
TGTGCCAGCAGCCCCGGGGTAGCGTCCAATGAGCAGTTCTTC
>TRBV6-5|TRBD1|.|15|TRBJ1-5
CASSRTGKDNQPQHF
TGTGCCAGCAGCCGGACAGGGAAGGACAATCAGCCCCAGCATTTT
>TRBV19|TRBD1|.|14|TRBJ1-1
CASSILGQGARAFF
TGTGCCAGTAGTATTCTTGGGCAGGGGGCCCGAGCTTTCTTT
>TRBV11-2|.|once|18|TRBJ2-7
CASSSTSQFPNGAYEQYF
TGTGCCAGCAGCTCCACCTCCCAATTCCCGAATGGAGCCTACGAGCAGTACTTC
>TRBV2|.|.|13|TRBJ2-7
CATSRWGGYEQYF
TGTGCCACCTCCAGATGGGGAGGCTACGAGCAGTACTTC
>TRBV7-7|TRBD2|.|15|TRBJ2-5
CASSLGTSRQETQYF
TGTGCTAGCAGCTTAGGGACTAGCCGTCAAGAGACCCAGTACTTC
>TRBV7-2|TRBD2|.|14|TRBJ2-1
CASSWTSGRNEQFF
TGTGCCAGCAGCTGGACTAGCGGGAGGAATGAGCAGTTCTTC
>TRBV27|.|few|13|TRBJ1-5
CASSFRVDQPQHF
TGTGCCAGCAGTTTCAGGGTGGATCAGCCCCAGCATTTT
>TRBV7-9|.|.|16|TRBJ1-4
CASSVEHRALGEKLFF
TGTGCCAGCAGCGTCGAGCACAGGGCCCTGGGTGAAAAACTGTTTTTT
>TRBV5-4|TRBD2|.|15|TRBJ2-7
CASSPSGSGSYEQYF
TGTGCCAGCAGCCCCAGCGGGAGTGGCTCCTACGAGCAGTACTTC
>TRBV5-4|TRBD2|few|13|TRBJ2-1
CASSSTSDQEEFF
TGTGCCAGCAGCTCTACTAGCGACCAAGAGGAGTTCTTC
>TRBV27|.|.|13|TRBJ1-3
CASSPFAGNTIYF
TGTGCCAGCTCTCCCTTTGCTGGAAACACCATATATTTT
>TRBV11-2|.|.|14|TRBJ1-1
CASRLGAWNTEAFF
TGTGCCAGCAGGCTGGGGGCTTGGAACACTGAAGCTTTCTTT